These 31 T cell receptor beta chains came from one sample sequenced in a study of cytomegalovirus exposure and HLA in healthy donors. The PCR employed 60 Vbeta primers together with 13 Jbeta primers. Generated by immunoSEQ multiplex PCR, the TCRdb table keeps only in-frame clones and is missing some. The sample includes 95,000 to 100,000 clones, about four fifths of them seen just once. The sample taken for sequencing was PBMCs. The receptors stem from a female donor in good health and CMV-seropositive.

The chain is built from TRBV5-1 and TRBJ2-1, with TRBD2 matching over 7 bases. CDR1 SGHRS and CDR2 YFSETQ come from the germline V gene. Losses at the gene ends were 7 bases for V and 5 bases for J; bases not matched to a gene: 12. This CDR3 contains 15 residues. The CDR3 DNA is TGCGCCAGCGGATATGGCGGGAGTTATAACAATGAGCAGTTCTTC. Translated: CASGYGGSYNNEQFF.

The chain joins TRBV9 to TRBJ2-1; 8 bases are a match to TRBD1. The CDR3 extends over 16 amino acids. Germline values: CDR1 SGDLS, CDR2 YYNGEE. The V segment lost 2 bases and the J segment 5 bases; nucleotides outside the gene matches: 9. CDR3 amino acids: CASSVPDRGSDNEQFF. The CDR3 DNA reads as TGTGCCAGCAGCGTTCCAGACAGGGGTTCGGACAATGAGCAGTTCTTC.

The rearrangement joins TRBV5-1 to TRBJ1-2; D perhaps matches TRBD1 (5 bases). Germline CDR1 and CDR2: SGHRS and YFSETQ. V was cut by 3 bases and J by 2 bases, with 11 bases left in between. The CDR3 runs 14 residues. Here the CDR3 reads CASSSADSNYGYTF. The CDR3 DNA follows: TGCGCCAGCAGCTCCGCTGACAGCAACTATGGCTACACCTTC. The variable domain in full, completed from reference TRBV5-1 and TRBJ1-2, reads KAGVTQTPRYLIKTRGQQVTLSCSPISGHRSVSWYQQTPGQGLQFLFEYFSETQRNKGNFPGRFSGRQFSNSRSEMNVSTLELGDSALYLCASSSADSNYGYTFGSGTRLTVV.

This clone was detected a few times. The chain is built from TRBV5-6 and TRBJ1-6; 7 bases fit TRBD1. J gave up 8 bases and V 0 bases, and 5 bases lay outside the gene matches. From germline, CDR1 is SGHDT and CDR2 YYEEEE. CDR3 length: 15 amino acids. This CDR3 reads CASSLDRGPDSPLHF. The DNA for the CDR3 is TGTGCCAGCAGCTTGGACAGGGGACCCGATTCACCCCTCCACTTT.

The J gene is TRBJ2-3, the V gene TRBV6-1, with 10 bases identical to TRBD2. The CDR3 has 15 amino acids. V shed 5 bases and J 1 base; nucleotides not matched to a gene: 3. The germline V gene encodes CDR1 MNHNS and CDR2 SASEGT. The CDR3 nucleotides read TGTGCCAGCAGTAGAACTAGCGGGGGCACAGATACGCAGTATTTT. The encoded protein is CASSRTSGGTDTQYF.

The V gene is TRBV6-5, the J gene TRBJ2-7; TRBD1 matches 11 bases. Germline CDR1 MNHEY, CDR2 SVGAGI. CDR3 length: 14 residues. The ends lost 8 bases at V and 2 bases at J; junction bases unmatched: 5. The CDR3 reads CASCLGQGAYEQYF. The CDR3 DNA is TGTGCCAGCTGCCTGGGACAGGGGGCCTACGAGCAGTACTTC.

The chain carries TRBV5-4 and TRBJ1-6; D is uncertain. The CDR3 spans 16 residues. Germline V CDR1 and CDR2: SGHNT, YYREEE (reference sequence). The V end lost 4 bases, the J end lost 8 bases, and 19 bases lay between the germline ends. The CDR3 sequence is CASSGREVGQYSPLHF. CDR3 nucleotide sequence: TGTGCCAGCAGCGGGAGAGAGGTCGGCCAATATTCACCCCTCCACTTT.

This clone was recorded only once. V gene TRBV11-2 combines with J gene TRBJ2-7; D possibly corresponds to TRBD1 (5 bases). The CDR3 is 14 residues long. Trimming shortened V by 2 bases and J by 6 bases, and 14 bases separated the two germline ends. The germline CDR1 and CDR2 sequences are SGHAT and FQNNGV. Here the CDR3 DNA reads TGTGCCAGCAGCTTAAATGCTGCAGGGTCCGAGCAGTACTTC. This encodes CASSLNAAGSEQYF. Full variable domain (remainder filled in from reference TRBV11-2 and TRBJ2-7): EAGVAQSPRYKIIEKRQSVAFWCNPISGHATLYWYQQILGQGPKLLIQFQNNGVVDDSQLPKDRFSAERLKGVDSTLKIQPAKLEDSAVYLCASSLNAAGSEQYFGPGTRLTVT.

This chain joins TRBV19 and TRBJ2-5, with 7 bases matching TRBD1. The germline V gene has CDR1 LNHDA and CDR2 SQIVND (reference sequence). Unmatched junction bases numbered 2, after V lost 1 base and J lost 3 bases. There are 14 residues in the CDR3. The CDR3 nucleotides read TGTGCCAGTAGTATAGGAACAGGGGAAGAGACCCAGTACTTC. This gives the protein CASSIGTGEETQYF.

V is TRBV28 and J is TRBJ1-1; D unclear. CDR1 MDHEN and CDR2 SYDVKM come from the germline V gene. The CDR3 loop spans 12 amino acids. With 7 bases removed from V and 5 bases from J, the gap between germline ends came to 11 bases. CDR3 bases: TGTGCCAGCACCCTCCGGGAGACTGAAGCTTTCTTT. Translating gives CASTLRETEAFF.

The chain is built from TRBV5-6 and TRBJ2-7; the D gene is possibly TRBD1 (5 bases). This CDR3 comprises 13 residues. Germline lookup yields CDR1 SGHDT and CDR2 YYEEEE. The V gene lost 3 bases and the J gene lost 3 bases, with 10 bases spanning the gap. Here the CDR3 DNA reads TGTGCCAGCAGCTCGGCAGGGTTCTACGAGCAGTACTTC. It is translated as CASSSAGFYEQYF.

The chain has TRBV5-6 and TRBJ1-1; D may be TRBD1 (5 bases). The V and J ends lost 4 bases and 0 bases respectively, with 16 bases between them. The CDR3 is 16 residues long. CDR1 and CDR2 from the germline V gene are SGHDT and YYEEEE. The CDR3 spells CASSPIVGALNTEAFF. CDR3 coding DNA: TGTGCCAGCAGCCCCATCGTTGGGGCCTTGAACACTGAAGCTTTCTTT.

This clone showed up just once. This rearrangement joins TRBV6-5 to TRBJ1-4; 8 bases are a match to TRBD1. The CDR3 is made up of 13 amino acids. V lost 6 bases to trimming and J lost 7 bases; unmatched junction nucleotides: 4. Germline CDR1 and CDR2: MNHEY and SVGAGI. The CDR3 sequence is CASSGTGGEKLFF. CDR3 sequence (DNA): TGTGCCAGCAGCGGGACAGGCGGTGAAAAACTGTTTTTT.

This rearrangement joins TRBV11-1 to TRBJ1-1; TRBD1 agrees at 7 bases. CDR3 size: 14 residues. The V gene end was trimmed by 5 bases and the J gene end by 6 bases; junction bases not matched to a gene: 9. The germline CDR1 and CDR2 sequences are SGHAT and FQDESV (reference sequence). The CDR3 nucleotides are TGTGCCAGCAGCAAAACTCAACAGGGGCCTGAAGCTTTCTTT. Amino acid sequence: CASSKTQQGPEAFF.

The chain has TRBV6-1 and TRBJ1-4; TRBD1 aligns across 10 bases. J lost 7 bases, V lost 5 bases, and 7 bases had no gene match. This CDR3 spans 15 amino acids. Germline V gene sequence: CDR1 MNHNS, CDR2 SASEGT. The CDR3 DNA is TGTGCCAGCAGTTCCCGGACAGGGGGGGGTGAAAAACTGTTTTTT. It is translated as CASSSRTGGGEKLFF.

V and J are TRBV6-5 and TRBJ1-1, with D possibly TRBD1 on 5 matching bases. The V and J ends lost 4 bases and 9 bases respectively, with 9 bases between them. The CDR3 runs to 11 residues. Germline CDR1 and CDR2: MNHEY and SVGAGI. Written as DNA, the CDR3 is TGTGCCAGCAGTTTGGGACTCCAAGCTTTCTTT. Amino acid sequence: CASSLGLQAFF.

The DNA of the CDR3 is TGTGCCAGCAGCCCTAGCGGGAGGGGACTGGAGACCCAGTACTTC. It is translated as CASSPSGRGLETQYF. The chain recombines TRBV5-4 with TRBJ2-5; TRBD2 matches 12 bases. V shed 4 bases and J 5 bases; nucleotides not matched to a gene: 6. The CDR3 has 15 residues. The germline gives CDR1 SGHNT, CDR2 YYREEE (reference sequence).

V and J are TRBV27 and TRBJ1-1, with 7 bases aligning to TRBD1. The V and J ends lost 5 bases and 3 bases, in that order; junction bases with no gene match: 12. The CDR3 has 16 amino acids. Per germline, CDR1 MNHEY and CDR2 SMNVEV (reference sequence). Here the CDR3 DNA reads TGTGCCAGCAGTACAGTCGACAGGGTCGGGGACACTGAAGCTTTCTTT. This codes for CASSTVDRVGDTEAFF.

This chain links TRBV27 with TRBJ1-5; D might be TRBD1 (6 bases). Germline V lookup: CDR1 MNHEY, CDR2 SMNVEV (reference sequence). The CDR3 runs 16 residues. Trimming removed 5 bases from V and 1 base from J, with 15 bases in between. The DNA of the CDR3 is TGTGCCAGCAGTAAAGGCAGACAGGCAAGCAATCAGCCCCAGCATTTT. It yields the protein CASSKGRQASNQPQHF.

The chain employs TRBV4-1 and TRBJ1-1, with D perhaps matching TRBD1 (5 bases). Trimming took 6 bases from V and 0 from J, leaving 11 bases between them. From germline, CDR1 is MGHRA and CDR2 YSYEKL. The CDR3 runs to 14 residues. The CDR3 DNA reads TGCGCCAGCAGGTTCAGGGAAATGAACACTGAAGCTTTCTTT. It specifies CASRFREMNTEAFF.

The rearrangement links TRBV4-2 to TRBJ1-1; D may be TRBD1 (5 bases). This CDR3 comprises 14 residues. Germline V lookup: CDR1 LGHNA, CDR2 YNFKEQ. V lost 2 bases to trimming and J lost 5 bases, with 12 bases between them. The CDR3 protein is CASSQTAGRTEAFF. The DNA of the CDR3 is TGTGCCAGCAGCCAAACCGCAGGGCGGACTGAAGCTTTCTTT.

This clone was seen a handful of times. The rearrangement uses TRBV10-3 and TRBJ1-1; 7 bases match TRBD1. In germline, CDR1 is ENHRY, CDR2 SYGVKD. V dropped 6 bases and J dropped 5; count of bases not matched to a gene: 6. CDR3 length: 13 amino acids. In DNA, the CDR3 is TGTGCCATCAGAGAGACAGGGCGGACTGAAGCTTTCTTT. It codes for CAIRETGRTEAFF.

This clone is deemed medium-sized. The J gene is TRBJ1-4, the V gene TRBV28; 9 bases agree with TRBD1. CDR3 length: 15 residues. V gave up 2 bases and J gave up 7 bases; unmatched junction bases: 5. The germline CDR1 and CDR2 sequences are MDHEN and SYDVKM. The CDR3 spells CASSLEQGAGEKLFF. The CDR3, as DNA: TGTGCCAGCAGTTTAGAACAGGGGGCGGGTGAAAAACTGTTTTTT. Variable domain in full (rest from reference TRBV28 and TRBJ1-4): DVKVTQSSRYLVKRTGEKVFLECVQDMDHENMFWYRQDPGLGLRLIYFSYDVKMKEKGDIPEGYSVSREKKERFSLILESASTNQTSMYLCASSLEQGAGEKLFFGSGTQLSVL.

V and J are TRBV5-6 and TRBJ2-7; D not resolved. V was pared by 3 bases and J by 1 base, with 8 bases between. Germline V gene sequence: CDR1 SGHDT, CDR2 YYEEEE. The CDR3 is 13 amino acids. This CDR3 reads CASSSTNSYEQYF. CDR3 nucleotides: TGTGCCAGCAGCTCCACTAATTCCTACGAGCAGTACTTC. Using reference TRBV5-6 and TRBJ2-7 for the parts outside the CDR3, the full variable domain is DAGVTQSPTHLIKTRGQQVTLRCSPKSGHDTVSWYQQALGQGPQFIFQYYEEEERQRGNFPDRFSGHQFPNYSSELNVNALLLGDSALYLCASSSTNSYEQYFGPGTRLTVT.

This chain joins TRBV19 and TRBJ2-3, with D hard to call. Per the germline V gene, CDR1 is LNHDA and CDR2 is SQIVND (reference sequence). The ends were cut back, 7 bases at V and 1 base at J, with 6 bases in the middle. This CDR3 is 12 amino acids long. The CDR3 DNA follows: TGTGCCAGTAATTCGGGCACAGATACGCAGTATTTT. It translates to CASNSGTDTQYF.

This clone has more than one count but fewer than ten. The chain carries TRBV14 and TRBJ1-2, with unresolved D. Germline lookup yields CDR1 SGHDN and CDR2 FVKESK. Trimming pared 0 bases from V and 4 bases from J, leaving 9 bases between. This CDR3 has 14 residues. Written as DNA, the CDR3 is TGTGCCAGCAGCCAAGATCGCAGTTCCTATGGCTACACCTTC. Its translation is CASSQDRSSYGYTF.

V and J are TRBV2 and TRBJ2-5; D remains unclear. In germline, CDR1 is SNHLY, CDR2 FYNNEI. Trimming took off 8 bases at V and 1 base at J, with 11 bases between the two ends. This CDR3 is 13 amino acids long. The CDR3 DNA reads TGTGCCAGCCGTCGGTCCGTCCAAGAGACCCAGTACTTC. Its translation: CASRRSVQETQYF.

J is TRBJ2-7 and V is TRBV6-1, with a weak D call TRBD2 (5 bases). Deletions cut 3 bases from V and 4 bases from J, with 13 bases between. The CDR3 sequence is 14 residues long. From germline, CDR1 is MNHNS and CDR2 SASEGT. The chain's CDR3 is CASSDKRRGYEQYF. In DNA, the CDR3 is TGTGCCAGCAGTGATAAGCGGAGAGGGTACGAGCAGTACTTC.

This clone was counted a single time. For the CDR3, the DNA is TGCGCCAGCAGCACCAACAGGGAAGCTTTCTTT. Its protein is CASSTNREAFF. The chain uses TRBV5-1 and TRBJ1-1; possibly TRBD1 for D (5 bases). Germline CDR1 is SGHRS and CDR2 is YFSETQ. V was clipped by 4 bases and J by 8 bases, with 9 bases between them. The CDR3 is 11 residues long.

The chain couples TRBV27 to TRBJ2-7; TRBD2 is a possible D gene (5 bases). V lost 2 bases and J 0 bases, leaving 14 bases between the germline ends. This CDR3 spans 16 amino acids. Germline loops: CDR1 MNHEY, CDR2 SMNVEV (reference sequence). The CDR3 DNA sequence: TGTGCCAGCAGTTTACTTAAGGGAGCCAACTCCTACGAGCAGTACTTC. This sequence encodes CASSLLKGANSYEQYF.

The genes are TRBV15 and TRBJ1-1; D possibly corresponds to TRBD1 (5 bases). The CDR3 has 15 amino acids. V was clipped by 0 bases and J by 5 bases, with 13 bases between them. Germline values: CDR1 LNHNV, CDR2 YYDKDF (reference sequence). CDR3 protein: CATSRDLSRETEAFF. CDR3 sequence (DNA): TGTGCCACCAGCAGAGATCTCTCCAGGGAAACTGAAGCTTTCTTT.